The T cell receptor beta chain under discussion was sequenced for a study of blood T cell repertoires in COVID-19. Study as a whole: Researchers got acute and convalescent COVID-19 samples from the United States, Italy and Spain. PBMCs, B-cell-depleted T cells, or T cells provided the cDNA or gDNA that made up the material.

In germline, CDR1 is LGHNA, CDR2 YNFKEQ. J gave up 1 base and V 0 bases, and 2 bases lay outside the gene matches. The CDR3 is made up of 16 amino acids. Original handling: Estimation of nucleated cell counts relied on the amplification of reference gene primers. The protocol was immunoSEQ multiplex PCR, while the TCRdb copy is restricted to in-frame clones and leaves out a portion. That table is the source of V, J and clone size, and D and trimming were worked out from the DNA. The sample lists 55,000 to 95,000 clones; 81% were seen once. The receptor comes from a woman between 65 and 79 years old with acute or convalescent COVID-19. Sequencing was carried out using peripheral blood. V is TRBV4-2 and J is TRBJ2-1; 8 bases line up with TRBD2. The CDR3 region has the DNA TGTGCCAGCAGCCAAGACCTAGCGGGTTCCTACAATGAGCAGTTCTTC. This encodes CASSQDLAGSYNEQFF.